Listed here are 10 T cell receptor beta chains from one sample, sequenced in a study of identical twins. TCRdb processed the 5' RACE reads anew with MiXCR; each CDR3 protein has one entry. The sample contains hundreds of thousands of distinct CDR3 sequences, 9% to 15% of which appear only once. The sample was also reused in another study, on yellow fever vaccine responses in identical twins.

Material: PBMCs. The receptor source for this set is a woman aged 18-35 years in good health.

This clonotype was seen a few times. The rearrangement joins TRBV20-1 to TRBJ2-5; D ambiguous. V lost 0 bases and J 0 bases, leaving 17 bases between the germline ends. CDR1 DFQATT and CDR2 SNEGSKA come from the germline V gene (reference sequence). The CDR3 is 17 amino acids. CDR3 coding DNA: TGCAGTGCTAGAGATCGCTTATCGCAGACGTACCAAGAGACCCAGTACTTC. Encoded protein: CSARDRLSQTYQETQYF.

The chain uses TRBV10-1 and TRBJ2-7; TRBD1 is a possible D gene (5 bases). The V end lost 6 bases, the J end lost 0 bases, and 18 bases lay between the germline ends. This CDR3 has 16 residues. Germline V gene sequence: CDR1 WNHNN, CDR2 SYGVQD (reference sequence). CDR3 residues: CASRAYLWGGSYEQYF. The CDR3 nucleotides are TGCGCCAGCAGAGCATATCTGTGGGGCGGCTCCTACGAGCAGTACTTC.

In nucleotides, the CDR3 is TGTGCCAGCAGCTTAGTGGCAGTCACAGATACGCAGTATTTT. It yields the protein CASSLVAVTDTQYF. V usage is TRBV7-6 and J usage is TRBJ2-3; no definite D call. Trimming left V 1 base short and J 2 bases short, with 7 bases between. Germline V CDR1 and CDR2: SGHVS, FNYEAQ. The CDR3 is made up of 14 amino acids.

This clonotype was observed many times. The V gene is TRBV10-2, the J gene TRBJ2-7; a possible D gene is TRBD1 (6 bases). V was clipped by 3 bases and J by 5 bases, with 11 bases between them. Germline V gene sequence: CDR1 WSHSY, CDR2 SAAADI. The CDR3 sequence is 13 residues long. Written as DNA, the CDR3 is TGCGCCAGCAGTGACTGGACAGAGAACGAGCAGTACTTC. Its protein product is CASSDWTENEQYF.

CDR3 sequence: CASSVRLSGEIYNEQFF. The CDR3 DNA reads as TGTGCCAGCAGCGTCCGACTATCGGGAGAGATCTACAATGAGCAGTTCTTC. The V and J genes are TRBV9 and TRBJ2-1, with a tentative D call TRBD2 (6 bases). The germline V gene encodes CDR1 SGDLS and CDR2 YYNGEE. Trimming removed 2 bases from V and 3 bases from J, with 18 bases in between. The CDR3 has 17 amino acids.

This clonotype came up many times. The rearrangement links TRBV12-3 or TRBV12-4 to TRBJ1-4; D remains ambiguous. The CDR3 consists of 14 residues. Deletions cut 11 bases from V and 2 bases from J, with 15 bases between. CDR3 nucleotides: TGTGCCTCACGTGCCGGGCGTACTAATGAAAAACTGTTTTTT. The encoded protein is CASRAGRTNEKLFF.

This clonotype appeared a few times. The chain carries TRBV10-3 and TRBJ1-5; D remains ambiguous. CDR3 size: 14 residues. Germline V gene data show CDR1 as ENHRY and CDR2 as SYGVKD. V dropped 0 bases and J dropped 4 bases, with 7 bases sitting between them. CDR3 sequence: CAISESTTNQPQHF. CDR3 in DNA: TGTGCCATCAGTGAGTCGACCACTAATCAGCCCCAGCATTTT.

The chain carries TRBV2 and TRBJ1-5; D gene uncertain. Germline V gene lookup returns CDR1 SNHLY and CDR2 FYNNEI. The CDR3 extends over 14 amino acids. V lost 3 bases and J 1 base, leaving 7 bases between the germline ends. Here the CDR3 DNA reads TGTGCCAGCAGTGAGGGCATGAGCAATCAGCCCCAGCATTTT. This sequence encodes CASSEGMSNQPQHF.

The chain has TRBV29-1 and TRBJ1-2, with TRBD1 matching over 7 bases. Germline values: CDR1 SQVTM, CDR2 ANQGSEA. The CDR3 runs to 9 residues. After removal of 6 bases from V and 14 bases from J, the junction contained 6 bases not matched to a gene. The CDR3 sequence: CSVTGALTF. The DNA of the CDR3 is TGCAGCGTCACAGGGGCTTTGACCTTC.

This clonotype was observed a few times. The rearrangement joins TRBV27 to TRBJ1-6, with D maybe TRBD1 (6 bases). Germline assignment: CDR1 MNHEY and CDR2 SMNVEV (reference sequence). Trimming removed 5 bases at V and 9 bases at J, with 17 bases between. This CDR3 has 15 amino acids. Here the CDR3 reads CASSLTGTLSSPLHF. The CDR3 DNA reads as TGTGCCAGCAGTCTAACAGGGACTCTTAGTTCACCCCTCCACTTT.